This paragraph reports one T cell receptor beta chain. Profiling relied on immunoSEQ multiplex PCR, and the TCRdb table lists in-frame clones only, not all of them. Of around 69,000 clones listed, roughly 90% are singletons. This specimen comes from a study of T cell changes during pregnancy in multiple sclerosis. Trimming stripped 4 bases from V and 3 bases from J, with 20 bases between. The CDR3 runs 16 residues. Germline CDR1 is SGDLS and CDR2 is YYNGEE. This sample comprised CD8+ T cells from peripheral blood mononuclear cells, obtained before pregnancy. The receptor was derived from a female donor with multiple sclerosis, enrolled in a pregnancy study. The rearrangement uses TRBV9 and TRBJ2-7; tentative D call: TRBD1 (6 bases). CDR3 DNA: TGTGCCAGCAGCCCGGAAACCGGGACACGGTACTACGAGCAGTACTTC. Amino acids: CASSPETGTRYYEQYF.